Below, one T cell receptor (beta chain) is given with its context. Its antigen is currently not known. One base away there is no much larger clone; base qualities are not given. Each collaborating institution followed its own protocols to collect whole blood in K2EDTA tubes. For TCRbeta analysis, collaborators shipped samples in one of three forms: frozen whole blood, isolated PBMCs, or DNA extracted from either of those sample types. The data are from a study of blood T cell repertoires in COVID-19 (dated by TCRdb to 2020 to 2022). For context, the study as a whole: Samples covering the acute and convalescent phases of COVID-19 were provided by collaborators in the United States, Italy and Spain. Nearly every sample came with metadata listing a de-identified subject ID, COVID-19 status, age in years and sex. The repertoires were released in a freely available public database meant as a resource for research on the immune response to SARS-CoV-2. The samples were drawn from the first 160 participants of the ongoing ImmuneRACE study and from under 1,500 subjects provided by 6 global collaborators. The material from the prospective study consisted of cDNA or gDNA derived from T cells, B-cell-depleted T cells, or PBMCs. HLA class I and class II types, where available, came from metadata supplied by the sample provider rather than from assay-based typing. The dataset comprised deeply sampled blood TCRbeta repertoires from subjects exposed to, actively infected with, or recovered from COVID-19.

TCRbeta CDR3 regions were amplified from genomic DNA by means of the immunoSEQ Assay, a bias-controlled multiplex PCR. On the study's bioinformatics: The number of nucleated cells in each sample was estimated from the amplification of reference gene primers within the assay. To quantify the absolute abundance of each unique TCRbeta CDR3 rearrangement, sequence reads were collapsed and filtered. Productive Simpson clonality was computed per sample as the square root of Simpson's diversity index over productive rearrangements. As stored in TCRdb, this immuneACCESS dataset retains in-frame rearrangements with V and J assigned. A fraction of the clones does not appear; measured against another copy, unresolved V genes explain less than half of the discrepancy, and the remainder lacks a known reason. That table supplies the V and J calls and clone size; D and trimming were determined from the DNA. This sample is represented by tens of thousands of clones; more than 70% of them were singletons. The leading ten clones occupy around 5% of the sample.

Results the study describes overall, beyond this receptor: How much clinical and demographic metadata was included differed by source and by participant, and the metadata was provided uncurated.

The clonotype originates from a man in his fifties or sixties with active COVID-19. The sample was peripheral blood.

The DNA is TGTGCCAGCTCACCCGGGACAGCTCTAGCTAACTATGGCTACACCTTC. It codes for CASSPGTALANYGYTF. The sequence links TRBV18 to TRBJ1-2; 7 junctional bases match TRBD1. Via the germline V gene, CDR1 is KGHSH and CDR2 LQKENI. Compared with germline, V lacks 3 bases and J lacks 0 bases; bases without a gene match: 7. Including cysteine and phenylalanine, the CDR3 has 16 amino acids. The retained sequence is limited to the CDR3, 48 bases, with the frame set at the first base.